The entry below gives a single TCR beta chain sequence along with its context. The data belong to a study of blood T cell repertoires in COVID-19. Trimming shortened V by 2 bases and J by 3 bases, and 14 bases separated the two germline ends. The CDR3 length is 15 residues. In germline, CDR1 is LNHDA, CDR2 SQIVND (reference sequence). The Seattle patients, enrolled during active infection, were followed longitudinally. In the original analysis: Amplifying reference gene primers gave estimates of nucleated cell counts. The assay was immunoSEQ multiplex PCR, and TCRdb's table has in-frame clones only and misses some. D and trimming come from the DNA, and the V and J calls and clone size come from that table. Among tens of thousands of clones listed, around nine tenths were seen once.

The origin of this receptor is a man aged 55 to 69 with COVID-19, enrolled during active disease. Sequencing input: peripheral blood. The chain carries TRBV19 and TRBJ2-7; TRBD1 is a possible D gene (5 bases). In DNA form, the CDR3 reads TGTGCCAGTAGTATAAACGGCAGGGCAGGCTACGAGCAGTACTTC. It encodes CASSINGRAGYEQYF.